This T cell receptor (beta chain) was recorded in a study of CD8 T cells in ankylosing spondylitis. Findings of the study overall: Reportedly, significant enrichment of disease-linked clones occurred in matched ankylosing spondylitis synovial fluid. A TCR beta motif of 8 or 9 highly homologous variants appeared characteristic of ankylosing spondylitis blood.

Unmatched junction bases numbered 8, after V lost 3 bases and J lost 1 base. Germline values: CDR1 SGDLS, CDR2 YYNGEE. The CDR3 is made up of 17 amino acids. Comments on this clonotype: The antigen remains unidentified.

TCRdb re-analysed the 5' RACE reads in MiXCR, keeping a single row per CDR3 protein. The table includes 200,000 to 250,000 distinct CDR3 sequences, approximately 20% detected once. Source material: blood, either unsorted or a sorted T cell fraction (not recorded which). The chain has TRBV9 and TRBJ2-2; 8 bases are shared with TRBD2. The sequence derives from a male donor with ankylosing spondylitis. CDR3 residues: CASSEGELAVNTGELFF. Here the CDR3 DNA reads TGTGCCAGCAGCGAGGGAGAACTAGCGGTGAACACCGGGGAGCTGTTTTTT.